This T cell receptor beta chain was identified in a study of blood T cell repertoires in COVID-19. Some clones are missing from TCRdb's copy, which holds only in-frame ones; the method was immunoSEQ multiplex PCR. The sample shows roughly 200,000 clones, 86% of them seen only once. This CDR3 spans 16 amino acids. V was pared by 1 base and J by 3 bases, with 11 bases between. The germline V gene encodes CDR1 SGHRS and CDR2 YFSETQ. Individuals drawn from about two dozen US areas were about 18 to 90 years old. The sequence was collected from a man in his forties with acute COVID-19. Sequenced material: PBMCs or T cells enriched from blood (not recorded which). The chain uses TRBV5-1 and TRBJ2-6, with D perhaps matching TRBD2 (5 bases). The DNA for the CDR3 is TGCGCCAGCAGCTTGACGGGATTGGGTGGGGCCAACGTCCTGACTTTC. Amino acids: CASSLTGLGGANVLTF.